Below, 14 T cell receptor beta chains from the same sample are listed, as sequenced in a study of T-cell reconstitution after alpha-beta-depleted transplantation in children (dated by TCRdb to the mid-2010s). The library was made by PCR. Data came from an Illumina HiSeq 2500. TCR libraries were prepared with molecular barcoding, using unique molecular identifiers to normalize TCRbeta repertoire quantification. The public reads were quality trimmed at Q25 with fastp and then assembled into clones with MiXCR by TCRdb, keeping productive beta chains. Each CDR3 protein appears once, grouped with its most common genes and DNA. This sample comprises more than 150,000 distinct CDR3 sequences, 13% to 15% of them detected only once. The ten top clones hold 13% of the sample. The sample consisted of PBMCs from the stem cell graft donor, taken from the stem cell graft. All receptors derive from a human donor who donated a stem cell graft to a child with acute lymphoblastic leukemia.

This clonotype has more than one count but fewer than ten. The chain couples TRBV27 to TRBJ2-5, with 7 bases aligning to TRBD2. J gave up 1 base and V 3 bases, and 5 bases lay outside the gene matches. The CDR3 loop spans 15 amino acids. In germline, CDR1 is MNHEY, CDR2 SMNVEV (reference sequence). CDR3: CASSFSGTIQETQYF. CDR3 DNA: TGTGCCAGCAGTTTCTCCGGGACTATCCAAGAGACCCAGTACTTC.

Ten or more counts support this clonotype. The chain is built from TRBV4-2 and TRBJ2-1; the D gene is possibly TRBD2 (6 bases). V was pared by 0 bases and J by 7 bases, with 13 bases between. The V gene's germline CDR1 is LGHNA and CDR2 YNFKEQ. This CDR3 comprises 15 residues. CDR3 DNA: TGTGCCAGCAGCCAAGAACGGGAGTTGGGAAATGAGCAGTTCTTC. It is translated as CASSQERELGNEQFF.

This clonotype was counted at least ten times. V gene TRBV10-3 combines with J gene TRBJ1-4; D ambiguous. Germline V gene sequence: CDR1 ENHRY, CDR2 SYGVKD. The CDR3 has 14 residues. V lost 2 bases and J lost 10, with 14 bases in between. Here the CDR3 DNA reads TGTGCCATCAGTGAGGGATTGGTAAAGGGAAAACTGTTTTTT. It is translated as CAISEGLVKGKLFF.

This clonotype was observed a handful of times. V and J are TRBV7-9 and TRBJ2-7; unclear D gene. Trimming removed 5 bases at V and 3 bases at J, with 17 bases between. The V gene's germline CDR1 is SEHNR and CDR2 FQNEAQ (reference sequence). The length of the CDR3 is 15 residues. The CDR3 is CASSHSRGSVYEQYF. The DNA for the CDR3 is TGTGCCAGCAGCCACTCGCGTGGTTCGGTCTACGAGCAGTACTTC.

This clonotype appeared many times. The CDR3 region has the DNA TGTGCCAGCAGATCCTACGTGACAGGCTACACCTTC. Translating gives CASRSYVTGYTF. The chain is built from TRBV6-5 and TRBJ1-2; no reliable D call. Germline V CDR1 and CDR2: MNHEY, SVGAGI. The CDR3 is made up of 12 amino acids. V lost 6 bases, J lost 8 bases, and 13 bases lay in between.

This chain joins TRBV20-1 and TRBJ2-7; perhaps TRBD2 as D (5 bases). Germline CDR1 is DFQATT and CDR2 is SNEGSKA (reference sequence). The V end lost 1 base, the J end lost 2 bases, and 12 bases lay between the germline ends. The CDR3 covers 14 residues. CDR3 sequence (DNA): TGCAGTGCTAGAGTAAGCGGTAGGGCCTACGAGCAGTACTTC. Translation gives CSARVSGRAYEQYF.

This clonotype was seen many times. V and J are TRBV5-1 and TRBJ1-2; TRBD1 matches at 9 bases. V trimming: 4 bases; J trimming: 7 bases; junction bases outside the gene matches: 11. The CDR3 length is 15 residues. Looked up from germline, CDR1 is SGHRS and CDR2 is YFSETQ. Written as DNA, the CDR3 is TGCGCCAGCAGCAAACAGGGGGCCGAGACGGTTGGCTACACCTTC. Residues: CASSKQGAETVGYTF.

The rearrangement links TRBV4-1 to TRBJ1-2; no clear D. This CDR3 has 15 amino acids. Germline V gene data show CDR1 as MGHRA and CDR2 as YSYEKL. V shed 1 base and J shed 3 bases, with 12 bases lying between them. The CDR3 coding sequence is TGCGCCAGCAGCCAAGTCCCGTTGCATTACTATGGCTACACCTTC. This translates into CASSQVPLHYYGYTF.

This clonotype was recorded at least ten times. V and J are TRBV5-1 and TRBJ2-1; a weak D match, TRBD2 (6 bases). The CDR3 runs to 16 residues. Trimming took 3 bases from V and 0 from J, leaving 13 bases between them. Per germline, CDR1 SGHRS and CDR2 YFSETQ. CDR3 nucleotides: TGCGCCAGCAGCTCTTTTGCGGGAAGCTCCTACAATGAGCAGTTCTTC. Translating gives CASSSFAGSSYNEQFF.

This rearrangement joins TRBV20-1 to TRBJ2-2; TRBD2 matches 11 bases. V lost 5 bases to trimming and J lost 7 bases; unmatched junction nucleotides: 9. The CDR3 sequence is 15 residues long. Germline-derived CDR1 and CDR2 are DFQATT and SNEGSKA (reference sequence). DNA of the CDR3: TGCAGTGCTCTAGCGGGAGGCGGGGGGGGCGGGGAGCTGTTTTTT. The encoded protein is CSALAGGGGGGELFF.

This clonotype appeared once. The chain has TRBV30 and TRBJ1-1, with D perhaps TRBD1 (6 bases). V was pared by 4 bases and J by 1 base, with 10 bases between. In germline, CDR1 is GTSNPN, CDR2 SVGIG (reference sequence). The CDR3 totals 13 residues. As DNA, the CDR3 is TGTGCCTGGACTGGACAGTCGAACACTGAAGCTTTCTTT. Protein sequence: CAWTGQSNTEAFF. The full variable domain, rest sourced from reference TRBV30 and TRBJ1-1, is SQTIHQWPATLVQPVGSPLSLECTVEGTSNPNLYWYRQAAGRGLQLLFYSVGIGQISSEVPQNLSASRPQDRQFILSSKKLLLSDSGFYLCAWTGQSNTEAFFGQGTRLTVV.

This clonotype was observed many times. This rearrangement joins TRBV7-9 to TRBJ2-7; 8 bases line up with TRBD1. This CDR3 is built from 14 residues. The germline gives CDR1 SEHNR, CDR2 FQNEAQ (reference sequence). Unmatched junction bases numbered 9, after V lost 5 bases and J lost 6 bases. CDR3 DNA: TGTGCCAGCAGCGCGGGGACAGGACAGCGCGAGCAGTACTTC. Translation gives CASSAGTGQREQYF.

The rearrangement uses TRBV20-1 and TRBJ2-7; 8 positions agree with TRBD2. There are 17 residues in the CDR3. Germline-derived CDR1 and CDR2 are DFQATT and SNEGSKA (reference sequence). V dropped 0 bases and J dropped 0; count of bases not matched to a gene: 10. CDR3 sequence: CSAREPASTSDSYEQYF. DNA for the CDR3: TGCAGTGCTAGAGAACCCGCTTCGACTAGCGACTCCTACGAGCAGTACTTC.

J is TRBJ2-1 and V is TRBV19; D gene unclear. This CDR3 spans 13 amino acids. Trimming left V 3 bases short and J 5 bases short, with 8 bases between. CDR1 and CDR2 from the germline V gene are LNHDA and SQIVND (reference sequence). CDR3 bases: TGTGCCAGTAGTATTGGTCTGAACAATGAGCAGTTCTTC. It is translated as CASSIGLNNEQFF.